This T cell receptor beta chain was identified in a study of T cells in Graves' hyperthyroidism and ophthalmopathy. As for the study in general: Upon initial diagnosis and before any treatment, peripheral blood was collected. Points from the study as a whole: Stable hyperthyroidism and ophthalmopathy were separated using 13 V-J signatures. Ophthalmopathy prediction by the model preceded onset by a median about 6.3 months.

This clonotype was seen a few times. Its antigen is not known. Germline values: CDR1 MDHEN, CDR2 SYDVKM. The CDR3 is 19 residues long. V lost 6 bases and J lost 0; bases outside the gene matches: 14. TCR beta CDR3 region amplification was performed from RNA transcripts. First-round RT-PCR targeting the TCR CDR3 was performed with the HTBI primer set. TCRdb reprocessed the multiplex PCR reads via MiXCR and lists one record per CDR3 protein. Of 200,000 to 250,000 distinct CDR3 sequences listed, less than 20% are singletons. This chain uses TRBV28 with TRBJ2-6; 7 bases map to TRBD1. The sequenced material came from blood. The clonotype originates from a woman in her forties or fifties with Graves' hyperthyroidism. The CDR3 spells CASSKWVGGEGSGANVLTF. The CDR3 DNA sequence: TGTGCCAGCAGCAAGTGGGTAGGGGGCGAAGGCTCTGGGGCCAACGTCCTGACTTTC.